These 4 T cell receptor beta chains originate from one sample sequenced in a study of CD8 T cells in ankylosing spondylitis. TCRdb re-called the 5' RACE reads with MiXCR, one entry per CDR3 protein. This repertoire shows about 220,000 distinct CDR3 sequences, roughly 25% found once; its top ten account for about 6.9%. The specimen sequenced was blood, either unsorted or a sorted T cell fraction (not recorded which). The receptors stem from a male donor with ankylosing spondylitis or in good health (not recorded which).

J is TRBJ2-1 and V is TRBV12-3 or TRBV12-4; no firm D call. V lost 5 bases and J lost 10, with 12 bases in between. This CDR3 region has 12 residues. CDR3 amino acids: CASSHGRWEQFF. CDR3 DNA: TGTGCCAGCAGTCACGGCCGTTGGGAGCAGTTCTTC.

This clonotype appeared a few times. CDR3 sequence (DNA): TGTGCCAGCAGCTTAGCTGGGGGGGTTGCCAAAAACATTCAGTACTTC. As protein: CASSLAGGVAKNIQYF. The chain couples TRBV7-2 to TRBJ2-4; 7 bases are shared with TRBD2. After removal of 0 bases from V and 1 base from J, the junction contained 3 bases not matched to a gene. This CDR3 is 16 amino acids long. Germline CDR1 reads SGHTA; CDR2 reads FQGNSA. Drawing the rest from reference TRBV7-2 and TRBJ2-4, the complete variable domain is GAGVSQSPSNKVTEKGKDVELRCDPISGHTALYWYRQSLGQGLEFLIYFQGNSAPDKSGLPSDRFSAERTGGSVSTLTIQRTQQEDSAVYLCASSLAGGVAKNIQYFGAGTRLSVL.

This clonotype was observed at least ten times. This chain links TRBV27 with TRBJ2-5, with 7 nucleotides matching TRBD2. Germline CDR1 and CDR2: MNHEY and SMNVEV (reference sequence). J was trimmed by 2 bases and V by 6 bases; bases with no gene match: 3. CDR3 length equals 13 residues. As DNA, the CDR3 is TGTGCCAGCAGAGCTAGCGGACAAGAGACCCAGTACTTC. Translated: CASRASGQETQYF.

The sample holds one count of this clonotype. Just one base apart from a much larger clone, this may be a read error. V usage is TRBV12-3 or TRBV12-4 and J usage is TRBJ1-4, with 8 bases fitting TRBD1. Unmatched junction bases numbered 10, after V lost 9 bases and J lost 4 bases. The CDR3 loop spans 15 amino acids. CDR3 sequence (DNA): TGTGCCAGAGGGGAGACAGGGGCTGTTAATGAAAAACTGTTTTTT. Protein sequence: CARGETGAVNEKLFF.